Listed below are T cell receptor beta chains from one sample, sequenced in a study of identical twins. Via MiXCR, TCRdb re-called the 5' RACE reads, giving one row per CDR3 protein. The sample has approximately 410,000 distinct CDR3 sequences; about a fifth are singletons. Sample: naive T cells sorted from blood. Every receptor here comes from a man aged 50 to 60 in good health. Both conserved end residues are trimmed from each CDR3.

J gene,V gene,CDR3 length,CDR3 protein
TRBJ1-6,TRBV6-1,14,ASSELGQERNSPLH
TRBJ1-2,TRBV29-1,11,SVDDTSNYGYT
TRBJ2-5,TRBV7-8,16,ASSLAKGSSGRLGTQY
TRBJ2-5,TRBV21-1,13,ASSAADSIQETQY
TRBJ2-5,TRBV20-1,10,SASRAIETQY
TRBJ2-5,TRBV15,13,ATSRDAGGKETQY
TRBJ2-1,TRBV12-3/TRBV12-4,12,ASSWSSSYNEQF
TRBJ2-7,TRBV20-1,12,SASVGTGQLQQY
TRBJ1-2,TRBV5-6,10,ASSLDVGQTV
TRBJ2-5,TRBV20-1,14,SAYKLDSARKETQY
TRBJ2-7,TRBV6-2/TRBV6-3,14,ASSDPGRDRVYEQY
TRBJ1-2,TRBV29-1,16,SVGRSGTGAVKNYGYT
TRBJ2-5,TRBV6-1,12,ASIPTRGRETQY
TRBJ1-2,TRBV11-1,16,ASSLRDRGRSGSYGYT
TRBJ2-3,TRBV11-2,17,ASSLLLRGASGGTDTQY
TRBJ2-1,TRBV11-2,11,ASSVARYNEQF
TRBJ2-7,TRBV10-3,12,AISESGGVYEQY
TRBJ1-2,TRBV20-1,10,SASPATYGYT
TRBJ2-1,TRBV11-2,15,ASSLLAGRASYNEQF
TRBJ2-1,TRBV18,13,ASSPGMSGNNEQF
TRBJ1-5,TRBV7-8,14,ASSLTQAYSNQPQH
TRBJ2-5,TRBV9,13,ASSVGVSFLETQY
TRBJ1-1,TRBV20-1,9,SADRDTEAF
TRBJ2-1,TRBV24-1,13,ATSDLKTDYNEQF
TRBJ1-1,TRBV9,11,ASSARGYTEAF
TRBJ2-1,TRBV2,12,ASSGASGYNEQF
TRBJ2-1,TRBV7-8,17,ASNPRGLAGGGIYNEQF
TRBJ1-2,TRBV4-1,14,ASSQGGTGAVPGYT
TRBJ2-5,TRBV5-4,13,ASSLRADFQETQY